The 32 T cell receptor beta chains given below trace back to one sample, sequenced in a study of shared clonotypes between healthy human individuals. Sequencing used immunoSEQ multiplex PCR; TCRdb keeps in-frame clones, though not all of them. Among over a million clones, around 74% were seen once, and the ten largest hold 1.4% to 1.5%. The specimen sequenced was memory CD4+ T cells sorted from blood. Indicated subset: CD45RA-negative fraction. The receptors here all came from a young man in good health.

V and J are TRBV7-9 and TRBJ2-7; D might be TRBD1 (6 bases). The V and J ends lost 0 bases and 2 bases respectively, with 11 bases between them. CDR1 is SEHNR, CDR2 FQNEAQ, per germline (reference sequence). This CDR3 has 15 residues. CDR3 DNA: TGTGCCAGCAGCTTAGCGTTGGGGGCTCCCTACGAGCAGTACTTC. Translation gives CASSLALGAPYEQYF.

This clone was counted many times. This CDR3 is also generated by other DNA sequences in the sample. V and J are TRBV7-9 and TRBJ2-7; D gene ambiguous. The germline gives CDR1 SEHNR, CDR2 FQNEAQ (reference sequence). The V end was cut by 2 bases, the J end by 3 bases, with 2 bases between. CDR3 length equals 11 residues. The CDR3 nucleotides are TGTGCCAGCAGCTTAAACTACGAGCAGTACTTC. This encodes CASSLNYEQYF.

The chain joins TRBV11-3 to TRBJ2-2, with 10 bases lining up with TRBD2. The trim removed 5 bases at V and 1 base at J, leaving 13 bases unmatched. The CDR3 loop spans 19 amino acids. Looked up from germline, CDR1 is SGHNT and CDR2 is YENEEA. The CDR3 region has the DNA TGTGCCAGCAGCCAAAAGGGACCCCTAGCGGGAGTGAACACCGGGGAGCTGTTTTTT. This encodes CASSQKGPLAGVNTGELFF.

The rearrangement links TRBV27 to TRBJ2-7; D not resolved. V shed 4 bases and J shed 0 bases, with 13 bases lying between them. This CDR3 region has 15 residues. Per the germline V gene, CDR1 is MNHEY and CDR2 is SMNVEV (reference sequence). CDR3 region: CASSSRYRASYEQYF. The CDR3 bases are TGTGCCAGCAGTTCCCGCTACCGCGCCTCCTACGAGCAGTACTTC.

This chain joins TRBV30 and TRBJ2-7; 8 bases line up with TRBD2. The length of the CDR3 is 13 residues. Trimming cost V 5 bases and J 5 bases; bases outside gene matches: 8. Germline V CDR1 and CDR2: GTSNPN, SVGIG (reference sequence). The CDR3 DNA reads as TGTGCCTGGGGCCGAAGAGCGGGGGACGAGCAGTACTTC. Residues: CAWGRRAGDEQYF.

The rearrangement uses TRBV10-1 and TRBJ2-5, with a possible D match to TRBD2 (5 bases). V dropped 0 bases and J dropped 1 base, with 12 bases sitting between them. Germline loops: CDR1 WNHNN, CDR2 SYGVQD (reference sequence). The CDR3 has 16 amino acids. CDR3 sequence (DNA): TGCGCCAGCAGTGAGTCCCCTAGCCGGGGCCAAGAGACCCAGTACTTC. Its protein product is CASSESPSRGQETQYF.

J is TRBJ1-6 and V is TRBV5-1; tentatively, D is TRBD1 (5 bases). The CDR3 contains 15 residues. Trimming pared 3 bases from V and 7 bases from J, leaving 14 bases between. CDR1 is SGHRS, CDR2 YFSETQ, per germline. The CDR3 region is CASSSELGVNSPLHF. CDR3 in DNA: TGCGCCAGCAGCTCTGAACTGGGGGTGAATTCACCCCTCCACTTT. Full variable domain (rest looked up from reference TRBV5-1 and TRBJ1-6): KAGVTQTPRYLIKTRGQQVTLSCSPISGHRSVSWYQQTPGQGLQFLFEYFSETQRNKGNFPGRFSGRQFSNSRSEMNVSTLELGDSALYLCASSSELGVNSPLHFGNGTRLTVT.

V is TRBV27 and J is TRBJ2-1, with 7 bases aligning to TRBD2. The germline gives CDR1 MNHEY, CDR2 SMNVEV (reference sequence). The junction had 5 bases not matched to a gene; V was cut back by 3 bases and J by 6 bases. This CDR3 has 14 residues. The chain's CDR3 is CASSFRTGGNEQFF. The CDR3 bases are TGTGCCAGCAGTTTTCGGACGGGGGGCAATGAGCAGTTCTTC.

The V and J genes are TRBV6-1 and TRBJ1-2; D possibly corresponds to TRBD1 (6 bases). Trimming removed 3 bases from V and 4 bases from J, with 15 bases in between. This CDR3 has 15 amino acids. The germline gives CDR1 MNHNS, CDR2 SASEGT. The CDR3 here is CASSDPYTGSYGYTF. CDR3 DNA: TGTGCCAGCAGTGATCCCTACACAGGGTCCTATGGCTACACCTTC.

The chain employs TRBV6-5 and TRBJ1-4, with D possibly being TRBD1 (5 bases). V dropped 0 bases and J dropped 6 bases, with 8 bases sitting between them. CDR3 length: 14 amino acids. CDR1 MNHEY and CDR2 SVGAGI come from the germline V gene. The CDR3 DNA sequence: TGTGCCAGCAGTTACTCTGGGGGATATGAAAAACTGTTTTTT. This sequence encodes CASSYSGGYEKLFF.

This clone came up a few times. The V call is TRBV7-2, the J call TRBJ2-7, with 9 bases that match TRBD2. Germline CDR1 SGHTA, CDR2 FQGNSA. This CDR3 is 15 amino acids long. V trimming: 6 bases; J trimming: 0 bases; junction bases outside the gene matches: 6. CDR3 sequence reads: CASRYTSGYSYEQYF. The CDR3 nucleotides read TGTGCCAGCAGATATACTAGCGGGTACTCCTACGAGCAGTACTTC.

The gene calls are TRBV4-2 and TRBJ2-1, with D possibly being TRBD1 or TRBD2 (6 bases each). This CDR3 contains 14 residues. V dropped 6 bases and J dropped 5 bases, with 14 bases sitting between them. The germline CDR1 and CDR2 sequences are LGHNA and YNFKEQ. The DNA of the CDR3 is TGTGCCAGCAGGAAGGGGGGAGAGGACAATGAGCAGTTCTTC. It encodes CASRKGGEDNEQFF.

As to this clone: This may be a read error, as it is one base from a much larger clone. This chain uses TRBV6-1 with TRBJ1-1; maybe TRBD1 (6 bases). V gave up 6 bases and J gave up 1 base, with 9 bases separating them. This CDR3 region has 13 residues. Germline V gene data show CDR1 as MNHNS and CDR2 as SASEGT. In DNA, the CDR3 is TGTGCCAGCAGCCGGACAGCGAACACTGAAGCTTTCTTT. Translated: CASSRTANTEAFF.

This clone has a single count. The chain couples TRBV27 to TRBJ1-5, with TRBD1 as a possible D gene (6 bases). This CDR3 is 18 amino acids long. The V end was cut by 0 bases, the J end by 4 bases, with 19 bases between. The V gene's germline CDR1 is MNHEY and CDR2 SMNVEV (reference sequence). This chain's CDR3 is CASSLSSPDRAGNQPQHF. The CDR3 DNA is TGTGCCAGCAGTTTATCGTCCCCGGACAGAGCGGGAAATCAGCCCCAGCATTTT.

The chain is built from TRBV7-8 and TRBJ2-7, with 12 positions matching TRBD2. The CDR3 totals 19 residues. V shed 1 base, J shed 2 bases, and the junction held 12 bases outside the gene matches. Germline CDR1 and CDR2: SGHVS and FQNEAQ. CDR3 loop: CASSLVYSSTSGSAYEQYF. CDR3 nucleotides: TGTGCCAGCAGCTTAGTTTATAGTTCGACTAGCGGGAGTGCCTACGAGCAGTACTTC.

On this clone itself: This same CDR3 is encoded by further DNA sequences in the sample. The chain recombines TRBV27 with TRBJ2-7, with 11 bases fitting TRBD1. Germline V lookup: CDR1 MNHEY, CDR2 SMNVEV (reference sequence). J was trimmed by 3 bases and V by 6 bases; bases with no gene match: 10. The CDR3 is made up of 16 amino acids. This CDR3 is CASSSPAGTGGYEQYF. The CDR3 nucleotides are TGTGCCAGCAGCTCTCCGGCCGGGACAGGGGGCTACGAGCAGTACTTC.

This chain connects TRBV7-9 to TRBJ1-2; 9 bases fit TRBD1. Germline V gene sequence: CDR1 SEHNR, CDR2 FQNEAQ (reference sequence). Trimming cost V 1 base and J 6 bases; bases outside gene matches: 3. The CDR3 runs to 14 residues. The CDR3 spells CASSLGQGEDGYTF. CDR3 nucleotides: TGTGCCAGCAGCTTAGGACAGGGGGAGGATGGCTACACCTTC.

J is TRBJ1-5 and V is TRBV29-1; 10 positions agree with TRBD1. The CDR3 is 16 amino acids. The germline CDR1 and CDR2 sequences are SQVTM and ANQGSEA. The V segment lost 4 bases and the J segment 0 bases; nucleotides outside the gene matches: 6. The CDR3 region has the DNA TGCAGCGTTGTGCTGGGACAGGGGTCTAGCAATCAGCCCCAGCATTTT. Translating it yields CSVVLGQGSSNQPQHF. The full variable domain, with the rest looked up from reference TRBV29-1 and TRBJ1-5, is SAVISQKPSRDICQRGTSLTIQCQVDSQVTMMFWYRQQPGQSLTLIATANQGSEATYESGFVIDKFPISRPNLTFSTLTVSNMSPEDSSIYLCSVVLGQGSSNQPQHFGDGTRLSIL.

Remarks on this clone: Other DNA sequences of this sample code for an identical CDR3. The chain combines TRBV5-6 with TRBJ1-2, with a tentative D call TRBD1 (6 bases). Germline V gene sequence: CDR1 SGHDT, CDR2 YYEEEE. This CDR3 region has 11 residues. V shed 4 bases and J shed 8 bases, with 9 bases lying between them. The CDR3 nucleotides are TGTGCCAGCAGCCGGCAGGGGGGCTACACCTTC. Its translation: CASSRQGGYTF.

V gene TRBV19 combines with J gene TRBJ2-2, with D perhaps matching TRBD1 (6 bases). From germline, CDR1 is LNHDA and CDR2 SQIVND (reference sequence). V shed 8 bases and J shed 8 bases, with 9 bases lying between them. CDR3 size: 11 residues. In DNA, the CDR3 is TGTGCCAGTCTTGACAGGGGGGAGCTGTTTTTT. This codes for CASLDRGELFF. Using reference TRBV19 and TRBJ2-2 for the parts outside the CDR3, the full variable domain is DGGITQSPKYLFRKEGQNVTLSCEQNLNHDAMYWYRQDPGQGLRLIYYSQIVNDFQKGDIAEGYSVSREKKESFPLTVTSAQKNPTAFYLCASLDRGELFFGEGSRLTVL.

This clone was picked up a small number of times. The genes are TRBV7-9 and TRBJ2-7, with a weak D call TRBD1 (6 bases). The CDR3 has 14 amino acids. The ends were cut back, 7 bases at V and 2 bases at J, with 15 bases in the middle. The germline V gene has CDR1 SEHNR and CDR2 FQNEAQ (reference sequence). CDR3 nucleotides: TGTGCCAGCACTTTCTGGACAGAGACCTACGAGCAGTACTTC. Translated: CASTFWTETYEQYF.

The sample holds a few counts of this clone. This sequence joins TRBV15 and TRBJ2-2; 8 positions agree with TRBD2. CDR1 and CDR2 from the germline V gene are LNHNV and YYDKDF (reference sequence). The CDR3 loop spans 17 amino acids. The trim removed 1 base at V and 1 base at J, leaving 5 bases unmatched. The chain's CDR3 is CATSRASGTRNTGELFF. CDR3 DNA: TGTGCCACCAGCAGAGCCTCCGGGACTAGGAACACCGGGGAGCTGTTTTTT.

V usage is TRBV29-1 and J usage is TRBJ2-5; 7 bases line up with TRBD2. V lost 1 base to trimming and J lost 5 bases; unmatched junction nucleotides: 1. The CDR3 is 12 residues long. The germline gives CDR1 SQVTM, CDR2 ANQGSEA. The CDR3 sequence: CSVEGGGETQYF. The DNA of the CDR3 is TGCAGCGTTGAAGGGGGAGGGGAGACCCAGTACTTC.

The chain has TRBV7-3 and TRBJ2-2, with D hard to call. The CDR3 extends over 13 amino acids. CDR1 and CDR2 from the germline V gene are SGHTA and FQGTGA. V gave up 5 bases and J gave up 7 bases, with 11 bases separating them. The DNA for the CDR3 is TGTGCCAGCAGCCCCGAGCGTGACGGGGAGCTGTTTTTT. Protein sequence: CASSPERDGELFF.

Concerning this clone itself: This same CDR3 is encoded by further DNA sequences in the sample. The chain recombines TRBV28 with TRBJ2-5, with 9 positions matching TRBD2. Trimming cost V 2 bases and J 5 bases; bases outside gene matches: 0. The germline CDR1 and CDR2 sequences are MDHEN and SYDVKM. CDR3 length: 13 residues. CDR3 bases: TGTGCCAGCAGTTTAGCGGGGGGGGAGACCCAGTACTTC. Residues: CASSLAGGETQYF.

Details on this clone: The sample has other DNA sequences that encode this CDR3 too. The rearrangement links TRBV2 to TRBJ2-7; D not certain. The CDR3 is 12 amino acids. Trimming stripped 4 bases from V and 2 bases from J, with 6 bases between. The germline gives CDR1 SNHLY, CDR2 FYNNEI. The CDR3: CASSVLTYEQYF. The CDR3 nucleotides read TGTGCCAGCAGTGTATTAACCTACGAGCAGTACTTC.

This clone has a single count. J is TRBJ2-3 and V is TRBV5-8; TRBD2 is a possible D gene (6 bases). Germline V CDR1 and CDR2: SGHTS, YDEGEE. There are 14 residues in the CDR3. V gave up 5 bases and J gave up 7 bases, with 17 bases separating them. Written as DNA, the CDR3 is TGTGCCAGCAGGGTACCGGGACTGGCCTATACGCAGTATTTT. Amino acids: CASRVPGLAYTQYF.

J is TRBJ2-3 and V is TRBV29-1, with D perhaps matching TRBD1 or TRBD2 (5 bases each). Between the trimmed V and J ends, which lost 4 bases and 3 bases, there was a span of 11 bases. The CDR3 has 13 residues. CDR1 and CDR2 from the germline V gene are SQVTM and ANQGSEA. The CDR3 coding sequence is TGCAGCGTTGTAGCGCAGGGTACAGATACGCAGTATTTT. It specifies CSVVAQGTDTQYF.

The chain links TRBV28 to TRBJ1-1; tentatively, D is TRBD1 (6 bases). V was cut by 4 bases and J by 4 bases, with 16 bases left in between. Looked up from germline, CDR1 is MDHEN and CDR2 is SYDVKM. This CDR3 comprises 15 residues. CDR3 residues: CASSSRGPVGTEAFF. The DNA of the CDR3 is TGTGCCAGCAGTTCCAGGGGTCCGGTCGGCACTGAAGCTTTCTTT.

CDR3 sequence (DNA): TGTGCCAGCAGCTTAGGCTCCAGGTCTTACACAGATACGCAGTATTTT. This translates into CASSLGSRSYTDTQYF. The chain carries TRBV7-2 and TRBJ2-3; no clear D gene. The V and J ends lost 1 base and 2 bases respectively, with 13 bases between them. CDR3 length: 16 amino acids. The germline V gene encodes CDR1 SGHTA and CDR2 FQGNSA. Complete variable domain (other parts from reference TRBV7-2 and TRBJ2-3): GAGVSQSPSNKVTEKGKDVELRCDPISGHTALYWYRQSLGQGLEFLIYFQGNSAPDKSGLPSDRFSAERTGGSVSTLTIQRTQQEDSAVYLCASSLGSRSYTDTQYFGPGTRLTVL.

J is TRBJ2-7 and V is TRBV4-3; D is possibly TRBD1 (6 bases). Germline loops: CDR1 LGHNA, CDR2 YSLEER. Trimming left V 1 base short and J 0 bases short, with 10 bases between. The CDR3 extends over 15 amino acids. The CDR3: CASSQGQDSSYEQYF. CDR3 DNA sequence: TGCGCCAGCAGCCAAGGACAGGACAGCTCCTACGAGCAGTACTTC.

CDR3 region: CASSLVGRSYEQYF. In DNA form, the CDR3 reads TGCGCCAGCAGCTTGGTGGGCAGGTCCTACGAGCAGTACTTC. The chain joins TRBV5-1 to TRBJ2-7; unclear D gene. Trimming removed 0 bases from V and 1 base from J, with 8 bases in between. The germline V gene encodes CDR1 SGHRS and CDR2 YFSETQ. The length of the CDR3 is 14 residues.